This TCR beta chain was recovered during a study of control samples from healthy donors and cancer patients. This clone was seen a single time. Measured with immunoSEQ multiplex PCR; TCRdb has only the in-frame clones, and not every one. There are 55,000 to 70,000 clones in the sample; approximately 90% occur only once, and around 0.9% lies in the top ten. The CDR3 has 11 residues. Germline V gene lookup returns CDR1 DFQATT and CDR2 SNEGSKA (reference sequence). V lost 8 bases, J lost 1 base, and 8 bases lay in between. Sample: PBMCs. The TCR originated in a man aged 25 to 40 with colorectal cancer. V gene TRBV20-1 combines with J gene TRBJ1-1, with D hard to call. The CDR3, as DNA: TGCAGTCCCGCCCCGAACACTGAAGCTTTCTTT. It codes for CSPAPNTEAFF.